The TCR beta chain under discussion was sequenced for a study of graft-versus-host responses after intestinal transplantation. The CDR3 has 14 amino acids. The V gene end was trimmed by 4 bases and the J gene end by 2 bases; junction bases not matched to a gene: 2. Germline loops: CDR1 MDHEN, CDR2 SYDVKM. Using immunoSEQ multiplex PCR, the repertoire was profiled, and TCRdb retains in-frame clones only, with some absent. This sample has approximately 89,000 clones, with approximately 90% found just once. General study points: GvH clones were identified in recipient marrow, with some first appearing in ileum or blood.

Concerning this clone itself: Its matching antigen is unknown.

Specimen: unstimulated CD4+ T cells sorted from spleen or lymph node cells, collected before intestinal transplant. This chain joins TRBV28 and TRBJ2-7; 10 bases map to TRBD1. This clonotype originated in a human donor who received an intestinal transplant. The CDR3 nucleotides read TGTGCCAGCAGTTCCGGGACAGGGGCCTACGAGCAGTACTTC. Encoded protein: CASSSGTGAYEQYF. The entire variable domain, with the rest obtained from reference TRBV28 and TRBJ2-7, is as follows: DVKVTQSSRYLVKRTGEKVFLECVQDMDHENMFWYRQDPGLGLRLIYFSYDVKMKEKGDIPEGYSVSREKKERFSLILESASTNQTSMYLCASSSGTGAYEQYFGPGTRLTVT.